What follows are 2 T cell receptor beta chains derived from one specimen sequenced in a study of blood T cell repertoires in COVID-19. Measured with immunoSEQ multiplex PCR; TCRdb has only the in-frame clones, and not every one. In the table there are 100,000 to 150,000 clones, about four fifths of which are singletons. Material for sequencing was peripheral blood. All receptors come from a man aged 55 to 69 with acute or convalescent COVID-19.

CDR3 loop: CATAAAGSSNEQFF. The CDR3 DNA follows: TGTGCCACCGCCGCGGCAGGGTCCAGCAATGAGCAGTTCTTC. V is TRBV24-1 and J is TRBJ2-1; tentative D call: TRBD1 (5 bases). Germline loops: CDR1 KGHDR, CDR2 SFDVKD. V lost 9 bases to trimming and J lost 6 bases, with 17 bases between them. The CDR3 is 14 residues long.

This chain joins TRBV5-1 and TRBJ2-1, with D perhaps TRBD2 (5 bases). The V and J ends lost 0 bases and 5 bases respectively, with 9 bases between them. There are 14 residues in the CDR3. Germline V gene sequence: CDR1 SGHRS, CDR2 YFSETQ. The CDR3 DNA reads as TGCGCCAGCAGCTTGGCCGGGAAAGACAATGAGCAGTTCTTC. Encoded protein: CASSLAGKDNEQFF.